One sample yielded the 6 T cell receptor beta chains listed below, sequenced in a study of T cells in Graves' hyperthyroidism and ophthalmopathy. From RNA transcripts, TCR beta CDR3 regions were amplified. The study used the HTBI primer set for a first-round RT-PCR of the TCR CDR3. In TCRdb, the multiplex PCR reads were re-called with MiXCR into one record per CDR3 protein. The sample has fewer than 900,000 distinct CDR3 sequences, around 20% seen once. The sample was blood. These receptors were collected from a woman in her forties or fifties with Graves' hyperthyroidism that later progressed to Graves' ophthalmopathy.

At least ten counts were recorded for this clonotype. V and J are TRBV2 and TRBJ1-5, with TRBD1 matching 8 bases. V was pared by 6 bases and J by 0 bases, with 13 bases of the junction left unmatched. Germline values: CDR1 SNHLY, CDR2 FYNNEI. The CDR3 contains 18 residues. The chain's CDR3 is CASSLRGTGASSNQPQHF. The CDR3 DNA sequence: TGTGCCAGCAGCCTCAGGGGGACAGGAGCCTCTAGCAATCAGCCCCAGCATTTT.

In its sample, this clonotype was seen once. A junction end diverges from the germline sequence, so it may reflect a read error. This chain links TRBV3-1 with TRBJ1-2; D is undetermined. The CDR3 is made up of 14 amino acids. The germline gives CDR1 LGHDT, CDR2 YNNKEL (reference sequence). The CDR3 protein is CASSRVRTNDGYTF. The CDR3 DNA reads as TGTGCCAGCAGCCGAGTCCGCACTAACGATGGCTACACCTTC.

The chain couples TRBV13 to TRBJ2-1; either TRBD1 or TRBD2 may fit D (5 bases each). Trimming left V 6 bases short and J 8 bases short, with 26 bases between. The CDR3 covers 17 residues. Looked up from germline, CDR1 is PRHDT and CDR2 is FYEKMQ (reference sequence). CDR3 in DNA: TGTGCCAGCAGTCCTGGATCCCGGGACCCCGGGCACGATGAGCAGTTCTTC. Protein: CASSPGSRDPGHDEQFF.

The V call is TRBV19, the J call TRBJ2-1; 12 bases match TRBD2. Germline CDR1 LNHDA, CDR2 SQIVND (reference sequence). V lost 6 bases, J lost 0 bases, and 9 bases stayed unmatched. The CDR3 is made up of 18 amino acids. The CDR3 sequence: CASRLTSGGFLSYNEQFF. The CDR3 DNA sequence: TGTGCCAGTAGGCTTACTAGCGGGGGGTTCCTCTCCTACAATGAGCAGTTCTTC.

The rearrangement uses TRBV19 and TRBJ2-3; 7 positions match TRBD1. This CDR3 is 17 amino acids long. Germline V gene lookup returns CDR1 LNHDA and CDR2 SQIVND (reference sequence). J lost 2 bases, V lost 2 bases, and 10 bases had no gene match. The CDR3 DNA reads as TGTGCCAGTAGTATAAAGGGGGCTCTCCCCCCCACAGATACGCAGTATTTT. Its translation: CASSIKGALPPTDTQYF.

This clonotype has more than one count but fewer than ten. The rearrangement joins TRBV7-6 to TRBJ2-5; 8 nucleotides match TRBD1. Unmatched junction bases numbered 7, after V lost 5 bases and J lost 2 bases. CDR3 length: 15 residues. Germline CDR1 is SGHVS and CDR2 is FNYEAQ. CDR3 residues: CASSAYGTGQETQYF. CDR3 sequence (DNA): TGTGCCAGCAGCGCGTACGGGACAGGACAAGAGACCCAGTACTTC.